Shown below are 8 T cell receptor beta chains from a single sample sequenced in a study of tumor-infiltrating T cells and Merkel cell polyomavirus. Data came from immunoSEQ multiplex PCR; TCRdb stores just in-frame clones and leaves some out. The sample contains 120 or so clones, approximately 80% of which appear only once. Immunohistochemistry showed robust Merkel cell polyomavirus Large T antigen staining in every patient's tumor. The sequenced sample consisted of Merkel cell polyomavirus peptide tetramer+ CD8+ T cells sorted from the tumor. These receptors were obtained from a man between 65 and 85 years old with Merkel cell carcinoma.

This chain uses TRBV4-2 with TRBJ1-4; TRBD1 is a possible D gene (5 bases). The CDR3 loop spans 16 amino acids. Deletions cut 0 bases from V and 8 bases from J, with 16 bases between. Germline V lookup: CDR1 LGHNA, CDR2 YNFKEQ. Here the CDR3 reads CASSQDQGFRNEKLFF. In nucleotides, the CDR3 is TGTGCCAGCAGCCAAGATCAGGGATTCAGGAACGAAAAACTGTTTTTT.

This clone appeared once. V and J are TRBV5-8 and TRBJ1-2; unclear D gene. V was clipped by 7 bases and J by 4 bases, with 23 bases between them. Germline CDR1 SGHTS, CDR2 YDEGEE. The CDR3 is 16 residues long. The chain's CDR3 is CASPISHPRKIYGYTF. Written as DNA, the CDR3 is TGTGCCAGCCCTATTTCTCATCCACGAAAGATCTATGGCTACACCTTC. The whole variable domain, remainder taken from reference TRBV5-8 and TRBJ1-2, is EAGVTQSPTHLIKTRGQQATLRCSPISGHTSVYWYQQALGLGLQFLLWYDEGEERNRGNFPPRFSGRQFPNYSSELNVNALELEDSALYLCASPISHPRKIYGYTFGSGTRLTVV.

For this clone: The CDR3 carries no conserved terminal phenylalanine or tryptophan, so it likely arises from a read error. The DNA is left out, because the CDR3 cannot be placed on it with certainty; the CDR3 is given as TCRdb lists it. The V call is TRBV7-7, the J call TRBJ2-6. The CDR3 contains 14 residues when both ends are counted. CDR1 is SSHAT and CDR2 is FNYEAQ in the germline V gene (reference sequence). CDR3 amino acids: CASSGYSKCHKVGL.

The chain joins TRBV5-6 to TRBJ2-6; D gene uncertain. The V gene's germline CDR1 is SGHDT and CDR2 YYEEEE. The V end was cut by 6 bases, the J end by 5 bases, with 24 bases between. This CDR3 region has 18 residues. The CDR3 coding sequence is TGTGCCAGCATTTTGCACAATAGTCACAAAAGTCGGGCCAACGTCCTGACTTTC. Its translation is CASILHNSHKSRANVLTF.

The chain couples TRBV8-2 to TRBJ2-6. TRBV8-2 is a pseudogene. CDR3 length: 18 residues. Here the CDR3 reads CGSKGFDSHKSRANVLTF. Here the CDR3 DNA reads TGTGGCAGTAAGGGATTTGATAGCCACAAAAGTCGGGCCAACGTCCTGACTTTC.

V is TRBV25-1 and J is TRBJ2-6; TRBD1 is a possible D gene (5 bases). Germline CDR1 and CDR2: MGHDK and SYGVNS. V lost 5 bases and J lost 5, with 22 bases in between. This CDR3 is 18 amino acids long. The DNA of the CDR3 is TGTGCCAGCAGTCCCCTCCTAACTGGACAAAGTCGGGCCAACGTCCTGACTTTC. Its protein is CASSPLLTGQSRANVLTF.

V gene TRBV21-1 combines with J gene TRBJ2-3; the listed D gene, TRBD1, was not tested against the DNA. TRBV21-1 is a pseudogene locus. The CDR3 has 16 residues. CDR3 loop: CASSHSITVMQDTQYF. DNA for the CDR3: TGTGCCAGCAGTCACAGTATTACAGTCATGCAAGATACGCAGTATTTT.

The chain joins TRBV27 to TRBJ2-2; D is perhaps TRBD1 or TRBD2 (5 bases each). CDR3 length: 13 amino acids. The germline V gene encodes CDR1 MNHEY and CDR2 SMNVEV (reference sequence). V was cut by 6 bases and J by 1 base, with 6 bases left in between. The CDR3 sequence: CASRGENTGELFF. In DNA, the CDR3 is TGTGCCAGCAGGGGGGAGAACACCGGGGAGCTGTTTTTT.